This is a list of T cell receptor beta chains from one sample in a study of T cells in localized non-small cell lung cancer. Clones were sequenced by immunoSEQ multiplex PCR, and TCRdb holds only the in-frame ones, with some missing. Among 35,000 to 45,000 clones listed, 70% to 80% were seen once. The sample consisted of PBMCs, taken before any cancer treatment. Receptors were obtained from a woman between 35 and 70 years old with stage II squamous cell lung carcinoma. CDR3s include the opening cysteine and the closing phenylalanine or tryptophan. D genes are given only for firm matches. Clone size appears in some rows only: once, few, many, or a class for an expanded clone.

d_call,clone_size,v_call,j_call,cdr3_aa,cdr3_nt
.,.,TRBV28,TRBJ2-7,CASSLFGSSSYYEQYF,TGTGCCAGCAGTTTATTTGGCTCCAGCTCCTATTACGAGCAGTACTTC
.,.,TRBV7-9,TRBJ2-3,CASSLVGTRNADTQYF,TGTGCCAGCAGCTTAGTCGGGACAAGGAACGCAGATACGCAGTATTTT
TRBD1,.,TRBV27,TRBJ1-6,CASSSAGTGNSPLHF,TGTGCCAGCAGTTCAGCCGGGACAGGGAATTCACCCCTCCACTTT
.,.,TRBV28,TRBJ2-7,CASSLLGRAYEQYF,TGTGCCAGCAGCCTGCTGGGACGGGCCTACGAGCAGTACTTC
.,.,TRBV7-2,TRBJ1-1,CASSPQGRRTEAFF,TGTGCCAGCAGCCCACAGGGAAGGCGGACTGAAGCTTTCTTT
TRBD1,.,TRBV28,TRBJ1-2,CASSLGGIGGGGYTF,TGTGCCAGCAGTTTAGGGGGAATAGGGGGCGGCGGCTACACCTTC
.,.,TRBV6-6,TRBJ2-1,CASSTRDKNNEQFF,TGTGCCAGCAGTACCCGGGACAAAAACAATGAGCAGTTCTTC
.,few,TRBV7-8,TRBJ2-2,CASRQREEGELFF,TGTGCCAGCAGACAAAGGGAGGAAGGGGAGCTGTTTTTT
.,.,TRBV5-5,TRBJ1-2,CASRLDPRNGYTF,TGTGCCAGCAGGCTGGACCCTAGGAATGGCTACACCTTC
TRBD2,.,TRBV6-5,TRBJ2-1,CASSPGLALYNEQFF,TGTGCCAGCAGTCCGGGACTAGCGCTATACAATGAGCAGTTCTTC
.,.,TRBV4-3,TRBJ2-3,CASSQDGGDRGFADTQYF,TGCGCCAGCAGCCAAGATGGTGGCGACCGGGGTTTCGCAGATACGCAGTATTTT
.,.,TRBV7-2,TRBJ1-1,CASSSQETEAFF,TGTGCCAGCAGCTCACAGGAAACTGAAGCTTTCTTT
.,.,TRBV29-1,TRBJ2-3,CSVRRADTQYF,TGCAGCGTTCGTCGGGCAGATACGCAGTATTTT
.,.,TRBV19,TRBJ2-1,CASSRTALLYNEQFF,TGTGCCAGTAGTAGGACAGCTTTGCTCTACAATGAGCAGTTCTTC
TRBD1,.,TRBV19,TRBJ2-3,CASSKKTGAADTQYF,TGTGCCAGTAGTAAAAAGACAGGGGCGGCAGATACGCAGTATTTT
.,few,TRBV19,TRBJ1-4,CASSIQSTNEKLFF,TGTGCCAGTAGTATTCAATCGACTAATGAAAAACTGTTTTTT
.,.,TRBV27,TRBJ2-3,CASKLRSSDTQYF,TGTGCCAGCAAACTGAGGAGCTCAGATACGCAGTATTTT
TRBD1,.,TRBV11-3,TRBJ2-6,CASSSHRGPGANVLTF,TGTGCCAGCAGCTCGCACAGGGGGCCAGGGGCCAACGTCCTGACTTTC
.,.,TRBV18,TRBJ2-5,CASSPLRVGQETQYF,TGTGCCAGCTCACCACTCCGAGTAGGCCAAGAGACCCAGTACTTC
TRBD2,.,TRBV7-2,TRBJ2-1,CASSFWTSDFYNEQFF,TGTGCCAGCAGCTTTTGGACTAGCGATTTCTACAATGAGCAGTTCTTC
.,.,TRBV6-6,TRBJ1-5,CASSYSTRGAYQPQHF,TGTGCCAGCAGTTACTCCACCAGGGGCGCTTACCAGCCCCAGCATTTT
TRBD1,.,TRBV2,TRBJ1-2,CASSITGASFGYTF,TGTGCCAGCAGCATCACAGGGGCCTCTTTCGGCTACACCTTC
TRBD1,.,TRBV2,TRBJ1-3,CASSAQGASGNTIYF,TGTGCCAGCAGTGCTCAGGGGGCCTCTGGAAACACCATATATTTT
TRBD1,.,TRBV27,TRBJ1-1,CASSSWTGGYTEAFF,TGTGCCAGCAGTTCTTGGACAGGCGGCTACACTGAAGCTTTCTTT
TRBD1,.,TRBV4-2,TRBJ2-1,CASSQEGTGPYNEQFF,TGTGCCAGCAGCCAAGAAGGGACAGGACCATACAATGAGCAGTTCTTC
.,few,TRBV29-1,TRBJ1-1,CSVEFGPGLNTEAFF,TGCAGCGTTGAATTTGGGCCAGGTTTGAACACTGAAGCTTTCTTT
.,few,TRBV28,TRBJ1-6,CASSWGADNSPLHF,TGTGCCAGCAGTTGGGGCGCCGATAATTCACCCCTCCACTTT
TRBD1,.,TRBV5-6,TRBJ1-2,CASSLQGAHYGYTF,TGTGCCAGCAGCTTACAGGGGGCTCACTATGGCTACACCTTC
TRBD2,.,TRBV18,TRBJ2-2,CASSPNGLANTGELFF,TGTGCCAGCTCACCAAACGGACTAGCGAACACCGGGGAGCTGTTTTTT
.,few,TRBV6-1,TRBJ1-1,CASSESLGRDDEAFF,TGTGCCAGCAGTGAGTCCTTAGGAAGGGATGATGAAGCTTTCTTT
TRBD1,.,TRBV28,TRBJ1-4,CASKRTWDRAEKLFF,TGTGCCAGCAAGCGAACGTGGGACAGGGCTGAAAAACTGTTTTTT
.,.,TRBV11-1,TRBJ2-2,CASSFVQGGTGELFF,TGTGCCAGCAGCTTCGTCCAGGGGGGCACCGGGGAGCTGTTTTTT
.,few,TRBV9,TRBJ1-1,CASSVEDSMNTEAFF,TGTGCCAGCAGCGTAGAAGACAGCATGAACACTGAAGCTTTCTTT
.,.,TRBV18,TRBJ2-7,CASSPTRDTTGEQYF,TGTGCCAGCTCACCTACCAGGGATACGACTGGCGAGCAGTACTTC
.,.,TRBV18,TRBJ2-6,CASSPREATGANVLTF,TGTGCCAGCTCACCCCGGGAAGCAACGGGGGCCAACGTCCTGACTTTC
.,.,TRBV18,TRBJ1-1,CASSPYEVGMNTEAFF,TGTGCCAGCTCACCTTACGAGGTAGGGATGAACACTGAAGCTTTCTTT
.,.,TRBV5-1,TRBJ1-4,CASSPSEAEKLFF,TGCGCCAGCAGCCCCAGCGAAGCTGAAAAACTGTTTTTT
.,.,TRBV9,TRBJ2-5,CASSVGGRQKETQYF,TGTGCCAGCAGCGTCGGCGGTCGACAGAAAGAGACCCAGTACTTC
TRBD1,.,TRBV6-5,TRBJ2-5,CASRRGTAQETQYF,TGTGCCAGCAGGAGAGGGACAGCCCAAGAGACCCAGTACTTC
.,.,TRBV19,TRBJ1-1,CASSASLGDPITEAFF,TGTGCCAGTAGTGCCTCCCTCGGAGATCCAATCACTGAAGCTTTCTTT
.,few,TRBV6-5,TRBJ1-1,CASSLQGGGDTEAFF,TGTGCCAGCAGTTTGCAGGGTGGAGGGGACACTGAAGCTTTCTTT